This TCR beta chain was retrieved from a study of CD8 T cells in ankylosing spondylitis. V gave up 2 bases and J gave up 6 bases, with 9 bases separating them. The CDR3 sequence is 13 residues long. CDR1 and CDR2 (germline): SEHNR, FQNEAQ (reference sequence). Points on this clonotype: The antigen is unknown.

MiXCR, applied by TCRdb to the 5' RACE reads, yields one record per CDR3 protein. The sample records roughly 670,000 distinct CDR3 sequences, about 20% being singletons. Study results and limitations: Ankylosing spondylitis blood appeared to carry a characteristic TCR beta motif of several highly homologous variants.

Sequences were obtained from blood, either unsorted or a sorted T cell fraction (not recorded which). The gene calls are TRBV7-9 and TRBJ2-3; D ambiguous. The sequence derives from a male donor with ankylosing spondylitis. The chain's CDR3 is CASSLLSSDTQYF. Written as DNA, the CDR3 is TGTGCCAGCAGCTTATTAAGCTCGGATACGCAGTATTTT. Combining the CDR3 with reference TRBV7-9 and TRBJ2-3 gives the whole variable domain DTGVSQNPRHKITKRGQNVTFRCDPISEHNRLYWYRQTLGQGPEFLTYFQNEAQLEKSRLLSDRFSAERPKGSFSTLEIQRTEQGDSAMYLCASSLLSSDTQYFGPGTRLTVL.